Following are 19 T cell receptor beta chains from one sample sequenced in a study of blood T cell repertoires in COVID-19. Produced via immunoSEQ multiplex PCR; TCRdb's table is partial and in-frame only. The data hold about 250,000 clones, with about 90% observed a single time. Sequenced: PBMCs or T cells enriched from blood (not recorded which). All receptors derive from a woman between 18 and 29 years old who had recovered from COVID-19.

The rearrangement links TRBV21-1 to TRBJ1-2; the DNA was not compared with TRBD1, the D call given in the table. TRBV21-1 is classified as a pseudogene. CDR3 size: 15 residues. Written as DNA, the CDR3 is TGTGCCAGCACCCCGGGTCGGGACAGCCCCTATGGCTACACCTTC. This sequence encodes CASTPGRDSPYGYTF.

The V gene is TRBV7-2, the J gene TRBJ2-7; 10 bases are a match to TRBD2. The CDR3 loop spans 15 amino acids. Losses at the gene ends were 3 bases for V and 5 bases for J; bases not matched to a gene: 7. Germline V gene lookup returns CDR1 SGHTA and CDR2 FQGNSA. CDR3: CASSFYTSGIHEQYF. In DNA form, the CDR3 reads TGTGCCAGCAGCTTTTACACTAGCGGGATCCACGAGCAGTACTTC.

The chain joins TRBV19 to TRBJ2-7; 10 nucleotides agree with TRBD1. Germline CDR1 LNHDA, CDR2 SQIVND (reference sequence). V dropped 3 bases and J dropped 3; count of bases not matched to a gene: 5. The CDR3 has 15 residues. CDR3 in DNA: TGTGCCAGTAGTATCCCCGGACAGGGGGGCTACGAGCAGTACTTC. It encodes CASSIPGQGGYEQYF.

The chain carries TRBV3-1 (or the pseudogene TRBV3-2) and TRBJ1-2; no reliable D call. The germline V gene encodes CDR1 LGHDT and CDR2 YNNKEL (reference sequence). Trimming cost V 4 bases and J 1 base, with 16 bases left between them. This CDR3 contains 16 residues. The CDR3 here is CASSLAGQQFNYGYTF. CDR3 nucleotides: TGTGCCAGCAGCCTAGCGGGCCAGCAATTTAACTATGGCTACACCTTC.

V is TRBV12-3 or TRBV12-4 and J is TRBJ2-7; a weak D match, TRBD1 (5 bases). V was cut by 5 bases and J by 2 bases, with 7 bases left in between. The CDR3 totals 12 residues. The CDR3 bases are TGTGCCAGCAGTCGACAGACCTACGAGCAGTACTTC. This gives the protein CASSRQTYEQYF.

The rearrangement joins TRBV29-1 to TRBJ1-3; 7 positions match TRBD1. V shed 4 bases, J shed 4 bases, and the junction held 7 bases outside the gene matches. The CDR3 is 14 residues long. Germline V gene lookup returns CDR1 SQVTM and CDR2 ANQGSEA. The CDR3: CSVGGRGSGNTIYF. The CDR3 DNA reads as TGCAGCGTTGGCGGCAGGGGGTCGGGAAACACCATATATTTT.

V gene TRBV6-6 combines with J gene TRBJ2-7, with D possibly being TRBD2 (5 bases). Germline V CDR1 and CDR2: MNHNY, SVGAGI (reference sequence). The ends were cut back, 7 bases at V and 2 bases at J, with 9 bases in the middle. This CDR3 has 12 amino acids. The DNA of the CDR3 is TGTGCCAGCATGAGCGGTACCTACGAGCAGTACTTC. It codes for CASMSGTYEQYF.

To note about this clone: The same CDR3 is also encoded by other DNA sequences in this sample. The chain employs TRBV5-1 and TRBJ2-7, with D tentatively TRBD1 (6 bases). CDR3 size: 12 residues. Germline CDR1 reads SGHRS; CDR2 reads YFSETQ. Between the trimmed V and J ends, which lost 3 bases and 4 bases, there was a span of 8 bases. Here the CDR3 DNA reads TGCGCCAGCAGCTCGGACAGTTACGAGCAGTACTTC. This encodes CASSSDSYEQYF.

A few counts support this clone. J is TRBJ1-1 and V is TRBV18; no firm D call. CDR3 length equals 13 residues. Germline CDR1 reads KGHSH; CDR2 reads LQKENI. Trimming took 1 base from V and 0 from J, leaving 3 bases between them. The CDR3 nucleotides read TGTGCCAGCTCACCACTTATGAACACTGAAGCTTTCTTT. This translates into CASSPLMNTEAFF.

In this sample, this clone turned up once. V gene TRBV11-3 combines with J gene TRBJ1-1; D is unresolved. V lost 4 bases to trimming and J lost 3 bases, with 9 bases between them. The CDR3 is 13 residues long. Germline V gene lookup returns CDR1 SGHNT and CDR2 YENEEA. This CDR3 reads CASSSYRDTEAFF. CDR3 DNA sequence: TGTGCCAGCAGCTCATATCGAGACACTGAAGCTTTCTTT.

The chain carries TRBV27 and TRBJ2-1, with a weak D call TRBD2 (7 bases). CDR1 is MNHEY, CDR2 SMNVEV, per germline (reference sequence). Trimming took 7 bases from V and 9 from J, leaving 13 bases between them. The CDR3 length is 12 residues. The CDR3 DNA reads as TGTGCCAGCAAAGGGGGGGGAAGTGAGCAGTTCTTC. It encodes CASKGGGSEQFF.

The chain uses TRBV7-2 and TRBJ1-2, with D possibly matching TRBD1 (5 bases). The length of the CDR3 is 11 residues. Germline V CDR1 and CDR2: SGHTA, FQGNSA. V gave up 4 bases and J gave up 7 bases, with 7 bases separating them. The chain's CDR3 is CASSSGIGYTF. The DNA of the CDR3 is TGTGCCAGCAGCTCAGGGATTGGCTACACCTTC.

The chain combines TRBV5-6 with TRBJ1-2; D remains unclear. V was trimmed by 4 bases and J by 5 bases, leaving 15 bases between them. This CDR3 comprises 14 residues. Per germline, CDR1 SGHDT and CDR2 YYEEEE. CDR3: CASSLVNTRYGYTF. The CDR3 region has the DNA TGTGCCAGCAGCCTGGTCAACACCAGATATGGCTACACCTTC.

To note about this clone: Other DNA variants within this sample encode the same CDR3. The chain couples TRBV19 to TRBJ1-1, with 7 bases fitting TRBD1. Germline V gives CDR1 LNHDA, CDR2 SQIVND (reference sequence). CDR3 size: 14 residues. J was trimmed by 1 base and V by 1 base; bases with no gene match: 0. The DNA for the CDR3 is TGTGCCAGTAGTATAGGACAGGGGAACACTGAAGCTTTCTTT. This encodes CASSIGQGNTEAFF. Complete variable domain (other parts from reference TRBV19 and TRBJ1-1): DGGITQSPKYLFRKEGQNVTLSCEQNLNHDAMYWYRQDPGQGLRLIYYSQIVNDFQKGDIAEGYSVSREKKESFPLTVTSAQKNPTAFYLCASSIGQGNTEAFFGQGTRLTVV.

The rearrangement links TRBV19 to TRBJ1-4, with 9 bases aligning to TRBD1. The CDR3 spans 13 residues. The J segment lost 7 bases and the V segment lost 7 bases, leaving 4 bases of the junction unmatched. CDR1 and CDR2 (germline): LNHDA, SQIVND (reference sequence). The CDR3 here is CASTNRGLEKLFF. Here the CDR3 DNA reads TGTGCCAGTACCAACAGGGGGCTTGAAAAACTGTTTTTT.

The genes are TRBV5-8 and TRBJ1-1; D is perhaps TRBD1 (6 bases). CDR1 is SGHTS, CDR2 YDEGEE, per germline. This CDR3 is 17 amino acids long. V lost 4 bases and J lost 0, with 19 bases in between. In DNA, the CDR3 is TGTGCCAGCAGCCCCGGGACAACGAGCGCCCTGAACACTGAAGCTTTCTTT. The encoded protein is CASSPGTTSALNTEAFF.

The CDR3 reads CASRGISGRVDEQFF. CDR3 bases: TGTGCCAGCAGGGGGATCAGCGGGAGAGTCGATGAGCAGTTCTTC. The genes are TRBV2 and TRBJ2-1; 8 nucleotides agree with TRBD2. Unmatched junction bases numbered 12, after V lost 6 bases and J lost 8 bases. CDR3 length: 15 amino acids. Germline CDR1 SNHLY, CDR2 FYNNEI.

This rearrangement joins TRBV7-8 to TRBJ1-1; D is unclear. V gave up 5 bases and J gave up 4 bases, with 8 bases separating them. The CDR3 is 12 amino acids. Germline lookup yields CDR1 SGHVS and CDR2 FQNEAQ. The CDR3 region has the DNA TGTGCCAGCAGCCAGTCGGGCACTGAAGCTTTCTTT. As protein: CASSQSGTEAFF.

This clone occurred once. The CDR3 bases are TGTGCCAGCAGAGTGACTAGCGGGGGGCCCAATGAGCAGTTCTTC. Its translation is CASRVTSGGPNEQFF. V is TRBV27 and J is TRBJ2-1; TRBD2 agrees at 13 bases. This CDR3 contains 15 residues. The V gene end was trimmed by 6 bases and the J gene end by 6 bases; junction bases not matched to a gene: 5. Germline V gene sequence: CDR1 MNHEY, CDR2 SMNVEV (reference sequence).